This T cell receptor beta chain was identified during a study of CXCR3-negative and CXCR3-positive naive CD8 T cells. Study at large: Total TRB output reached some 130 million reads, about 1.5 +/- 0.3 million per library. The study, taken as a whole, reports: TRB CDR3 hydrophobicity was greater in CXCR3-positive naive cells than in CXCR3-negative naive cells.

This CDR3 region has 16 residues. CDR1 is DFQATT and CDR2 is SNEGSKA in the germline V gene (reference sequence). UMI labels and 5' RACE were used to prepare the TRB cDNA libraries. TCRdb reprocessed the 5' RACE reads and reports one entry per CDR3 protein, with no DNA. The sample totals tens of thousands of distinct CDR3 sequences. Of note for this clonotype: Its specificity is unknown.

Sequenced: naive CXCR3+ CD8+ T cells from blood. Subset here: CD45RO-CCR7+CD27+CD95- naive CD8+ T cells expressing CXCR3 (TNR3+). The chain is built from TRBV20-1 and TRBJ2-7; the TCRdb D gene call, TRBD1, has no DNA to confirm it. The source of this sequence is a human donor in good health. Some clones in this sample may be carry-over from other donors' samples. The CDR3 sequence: CSASSAGTGPSYEQYF.